A single sample gave rise to the 7 T cell receptor beta chains below, sequenced in a study of blood T cell repertoires in COVID-19 (dated by TCRdb to the early 2020s). Libraries were constructed by the immunoSEQ multiplex PCR assay. This is the immuneACCESS table as TCRdb keeps it, with only in-frame sequences that have V and J called. A part of the clones is gone; compared with another copy, unresolved V genes explain less than half, and the rest is unexplained. A total of a few hundred thousand clones appear in this sample, 65% to 90% of them only once. The ten largest clones add up to about 4.2% of the sample. Sequences were obtained from PBMCs or T cells enriched from blood (not recorded which). These receptor sequences come from a woman in her forties with acute COVID-19.

V is TRBV6-2 or TRBV6-3 and J is TRBJ2-2; TRBD2 agrees at 14 bases. The V gene's germline CDR1 is MNHEY and CDR2 SVGEGT. V was pared by 4 bases and J by 4 bases, with 14 bases of the junction left unmatched. The length of the CDR3 is 20 residues. This CDR3 reads CASSLRLAGGPLRGTGELFF. The CDR3, as DNA: TGTGCCAGCAGTTTGCGACTAGCGGGGGGGCCTCTTCGTGGCACCGGGGAGCTGTTTTTT.

Regarding this clone: One end of the junction fails to match germline, which may point to a read error. The J gene is TRBJ1-6, the V gene TRBV2; D gene uncertain. This CDR3 is 14 amino acids long. Looked up from germline, CDR1 is SNHLY and CDR2 is FYNNEI. CDR3 in amino acids: CASCVRSCNSPLHF. Written as DNA, the CDR3 is TGTGCCAGCTGCGTTCGTTCCTGTAATTCACCCCTCCACTTT.

This chain uses TRBV7-2 with TRBJ2-7; 9 positions agree with TRBD2. V trimming: 2 bases; J trimming: 5 bases; junction bases outside the gene matches: 10. The germline gives CDR1 SGHTA, CDR2 FQGNSA. This CDR3 contains 16 residues. For the CDR3, the DNA is TGTGCCAGCAGCTTATCGGCCCTAGCGGGAAGGAACGAGCAGTACTTC. Translated: CASSLSALAGRNEQYF.

This rearrangement joins TRBV28 to TRBJ1-2; 7 bases line up with TRBD1. J gave up 6 bases and V 10 bases, and 14 bases lay outside the gene matches. CDR1 is MDHEN, CDR2 SYDVKM, per germline. There are 14 residues in the CDR3. The chain's CDR3 is CATSGTGQINGYTF. CDR3 nucleotide sequence: TGTGCCACCTCGGGAACGGGACAGATAAATGGCTACACCTTC.

This clone appeared a single time. The chain combines TRBV25-1 with TRBJ2-3, with 7 bases identical to TRBD2. The CDR3 has 16 amino acids. The V gene's germline CDR1 is MGHDK and CDR2 SYGVNS. Trimming took 6 bases from V and 6 from J; bases not matched to a gene: 15. DNA of the CDR3: TGTGCCAGCAGCCTTCTTGTCCGCGGGAGTGCTGATACGCAGTATTTT. Encoded protein: CASSLLVRGSADTQYF.

CDR3 protein: CASSFQAEAFF. The CDR3 region has the DNA TGTGCCAGCAGCTTCCAGGCCGAAGCTTTCTTT. The chain couples TRBV5-4 to TRBJ1-1; D call uncertain. Germline V CDR1 and CDR2: SGHNT, YYREEE (reference sequence). The CDR3 extends over 11 amino acids. Trimming took off 2 bases at V and 8 bases at J, with 7 bases between the two ends.

The chain employs TRBV5-1 and TRBJ1-6; TRBD1 matches 7 bases. The CDR3 runs to 20 residues. The germline V gene encodes CDR1 SGHRS and CDR2 YFSETQ. V dropped 3 bases and J dropped 10; count of bases not matched to a gene: 25. The CDR3 coding sequence is TGCGCCAGCAGCTCCCCCCGGGACAGAAGGGGATATAAAGAGGGATCACCCCTCCACTTT. Translating it yields CASSSPRDRRGYKEGSPLHF.